What follows are 5 T cell receptor beta chains derived from one specimen sequenced in a study of blood T cell repertoires in COVID-19. The protocol was immunoSEQ multiplex PCR, while the TCRdb copy is restricted to in-frame clones and leaves out a portion. The sample yields around 300,000 clones, around 90% seen once. Sequencing was carried out using peripheral blood. These receptors were obtained from a man younger than 35 with active or convalescent COVID-19.

A single count supports this clone. This sequence joins TRBV7-9 and TRBJ2-3; 8 bases agree with TRBD1. Germline CDR1 and CDR2: SEHNR and FQNEAQ (reference sequence). J gave up 5 bases and V 4 bases, and 11 bases lay outside the gene matches. The CDR3 length is 16 residues. The CDR3 sequence: CASSSGGRGQVDTQYF. The CDR3 DNA is TGTGCCAGCAGCTCAGGGGGCAGGGGGCAGGTAGATACGCAGTATTTT.

The chain recombines TRBV25-1 with TRBJ1-2; D gene unclear. The V gene lost 8 bases and the J gene lost 4 bases, with 14 bases spanning the gap. The CDR3 extends over 13 amino acids. Germline V gives CDR1 MGHDK, CDR2 SYGVNS. CDR3 sequence reads: CASGDGRIYGYTF. The CDR3 DNA reads TGTGCCAGCGGAGACGGAAGAATCTATGGCTACACCTTC.

CDR3 residues: CASSPGGTGGYSNTEAFF. The CDR3 DNA is TGTGCCAGCAGCCCAGGGGGGACAGGGGGTTACTCGAACACTGAAGCTTTCTTT. The chain is built from TRBV7-9 and TRBJ1-1; 11 bases agree with TRBD1. The CDR3 has 18 residues. Germline CDR1 and CDR2: SEHNR and FQNEAQ (reference sequence). Trimming at V came to 5 bases and at J to 1 base, leaving 12 bases not matched to a gene.

The chain recombines TRBV13 with TRBJ2-7; 7 bases map to TRBD1. The CDR3 consists of 15 residues. With 4 bases clipped from V and 0 bases from J, the junction kept 6 bases outside the gene matches. Germline V CDR1 and CDR2: PRHDT, FYEKMQ (reference sequence). The CDR3 DNA sequence: TGTGCCAGCAGCTCACAGGGGCTTACCTCCTACGAGCAGTACTTC. This encodes CASSSQGLTSYEQYF.

The chain uses TRBV24-1 and TRBJ1-2; no clear D gene. Germline CDR1 KGHDR, CDR2 SFDVKD. The CDR3 sequence is 12 residues long. The germline V and J ends were trimmed by 2 bases and 7 bases, with 7 bases remaining between them. The CDR3 loop is CATSDSGSGYTF. Here the CDR3 DNA reads TGTGCCACCAGTGATTCTGGTAGTGGCTACACCTTC.